A selection of T cell receptor beta chains follows, all from one sample in a study of cytomegalovirus exposure and HLA in healthy donors. Clones were sequenced by immunoSEQ multiplex PCR, and TCRdb holds only the in-frame ones, with some missing. This sample carries some 170,000 clones, 70% to 90% of them seen once, and the ten largest clones take about 2.3%. The sequenced sample was PBMCs. These receptors were obtained from a woman younger than 45 in good health and CMV-seronegative. The CDR3 runs from the conserved cysteine through the conserved F or W. Each record gives: V gene, D gene, CDR3 length, clone size, J gene, CDR3 protein, CDR3 DNA. The D gene is left open where the match is weak. The size entry is marked missing in some rows and otherwise reads once, few, many or a size class.

v_call: TRBV5-6
d_call: -
cdr3_length: 19
clone_size: -
j_call: TRBJ2-2
cdr3_aa: CASSLADPGKGRFTGELFF
cdr3_nt: TGTGCCAGCAGCTTGGCGGATCCAGGCAAGGGGAGGTTCACCGGGGAGCTGTTTTTT

v_call: TRBV27
d_call: TRBD2
cdr3_length: 14
clone_size: few
j_call: TRBJ2-1
cdr3_aa: CASSLAGANNEQFF
cdr3_nt: TGTGCCAGCAGTTTAGCGGGAGCAAACAATGAGCAGTTCTTC

v_call: TRBV5-4
d_call: TRBD1
cdr3_length: 17
clone_size: -
j_call: TRBJ2-3
cdr3_aa: CASSLGGQGFSTDTQYF
cdr3_nt: TGTGCCAGCAGTCTAGGGGGCCAGGGCTTTTCCACAGATACGCAGTATTTT

v_call: TRBV14
d_call: TRBD1
cdr3_length: 14
clone_size: -
j_call: TRBJ2-5
cdr3_aa: CASSQAGTGETQYF
cdr3_nt: TGTGCCAGCAGCCAAGCTGGGACAGGGGAGACCCAGTACTTC

v_call: TRBV27
d_call: TRBD1
cdr3_length: 15
clone_size: -
j_call: TRBJ2-6
cdr3_aa: CASRGDRAGANVLTF
cdr3_nt: TGTGCCAGCAGAGGGGACAGGGCTGGGGCCAACGTCCTGACTTTC

v_call: TRBV2
d_call: TRBD1
cdr3_length: 14
clone_size: -
j_call: TRBJ2-7
cdr3_aa: CASSGTGNSYEQYF
cdr3_nt: TGTGCCAGCTCAGGGACAGGAAACTCCTACGAGCAGTACTTC

v_call: TRBV18
d_call: -
cdr3_length: 14
clone_size: -
j_call: TRBJ1-2
cdr3_aa: CASSYGQSGYGYTF
cdr3_nt: TGTGCCAGCTCCTACGGACAGAGCGGCTATGGCTACACCTTC

v_call: TRBV5-5
d_call: TRBD2
cdr3_length: 15
clone_size: -
j_call: TRBJ2-7
cdr3_aa: CASRGGLAGTDEQYF
cdr3_nt: TGTGCCAGCAGGGGAGGGCTAGCGGGAACTGACGAGCAGTACTTC

v_call: TRBV6-5
d_call: -
cdr3_length: 12
clone_size: -
j_call: TRBJ1-1
cdr3_aa: CASRRENTEAFF
cdr3_nt: TGTGCCAGCAGGCGGGAGAACACTGAAGCTTTCTTT

v_call: TRBV5-1
d_call: -
cdr3_length: 18
clone_size: once
j_call: TRBJ1-1
cdr3_aa: CASSFITGVWGTNTEAFF
cdr3_nt: TGCGCCAGCAGCTTTATCACGGGGGTTTGGGGGACGAACACTGAAGCTTTCTTT

v_call: TRBV7-9
d_call: -
cdr3_length: 12
clone_size: -
j_call: TRBJ1-1
cdr3_aa: CASREGNTEAFF
cdr3_nt: TGTGCCAGCAGGGAGGGGAACACTGAAGCTTTCTTT

v_call: TRBV4-1
d_call: TRBD1
cdr3_length: 15
clone_size: once
j_call: TRBJ2-4
cdr3_aa: CASSQDRATSYIQYF
cdr3_nt: TGCGCCAGCAGCCAGGACAGGGCGACTAGTTACATTCAGTACTTC

v_call: TRBV4-1
d_call: TRBD2
cdr3_length: 15
clone_size: -
j_call: TRBJ2-7
cdr3_aa: CASSQVQRDSYEQYF
cdr3_nt: TGCGCCAGCAGCCAAGTCCAGCGGGATTCCTACGAGCAGTACTTC

v_call: TRBV1
d_call: -
cdr3_length: 17
clone_size: few
j_call: TRBJ2-1
cdr3_aa: CTSSQRTSGRRYNEQFF
cdr3_nt: TGCACCAGCAGCCAGAGGACTAGCGGGAGGCGTTACAATGAGCAGTTCTTC

v_call: TRBV6-1
d_call: TRBD1
cdr3_length: 17
clone_size: -
j_call: TRBJ1-4
cdr3_aa: CASSEWGQVSYEEKLFF
cdr3_nt: TGTGCCAGCAGTGAGTGGGGACAGGTCTCTTATGAGGAAAAACTGTTTTTT

v_call: TRBV7-9
d_call: -
cdr3_length: 14
clone_size: -
j_call: TRBJ2-2
cdr3_aa: CASSLDSNTGELFF
cdr3_nt: TGTGCCAGCAGCTTAGACAGCAACACCGGGGAGCTGTTTTTT

v_call: TRBV14
d_call: -
cdr3_length: 14
clone_size: -
j_call: TRBJ2-7
cdr3_aa: CASSQEAGGYEQYF
cdr3_nt: TGTGCCAGCAGCCAAGAGGCTGGGGGGTACGAGCAGTACTTC

v_call: TRBV6-6
d_call: TRBD1
cdr3_length: 15
clone_size: -
j_call: TRBJ2-7
cdr3_aa: CANSPGTGVTYEQYF
cdr3_nt: TGTGCCAACAGCCCCGGGACAGGGGTAACCTACGAGCAGTACTTC

v_call: TRBV27
d_call: -
cdr3_length: 16
clone_size: -
j_call: TRBJ2-1
cdr3_aa: CASSLSVRLGLDEQFF
cdr3_nt: TGTGCCAGCAGTCTTTCTGTCCGGCTCGGACTGGATGAGCAGTTCTTC

v_call: TRBV15
d_call: TRBD1
cdr3_length: 15
clone_size: -
j_call: TRBJ2-2
cdr3_aa: CATSREGQYTGELFF
cdr3_nt: TGTGCCACCAGCAGAGAGGGACAGTACACCGGGGAGCTGTTTTTT

v_call: TRBV5-4
d_call: TRBD1
cdr3_length: 14
clone_size: -
j_call: TRBJ2-7
cdr3_aa: CASRPGTGAHEQYF
cdr3_nt: TGTGCCAGCAGACCCGGGACAGGTGCCCACGAGCAGTACTTC

v_call: TRBV29-1
d_call: -
cdr3_length: 11
clone_size: -
j_call: TRBJ2-3
cdr3_aa: CSVGRGDTQYF
cdr3_nt: TGCAGCGTTGGTAGGGGGGATACGCAGTATTTT

v_call: TRBV7-2
d_call: -
cdr3_length: 15
clone_size: -
j_call: TRBJ1-3
cdr3_aa: CASSSTAGSGNTIYF
cdr3_nt: TGTGCCAGCAGCTCCACCGCGGGCTCTGGAAACACCATATATTTT

v_call: TRBV5-1
d_call: -
cdr3_length: 14
clone_size: -
j_call: TRBJ1-3
cdr3_aa: CASSLDQGGNTIYF
cdr3_nt: TGCGCCAGCAGCTTGGATCAGGGTGGAAACACCATATATTTT